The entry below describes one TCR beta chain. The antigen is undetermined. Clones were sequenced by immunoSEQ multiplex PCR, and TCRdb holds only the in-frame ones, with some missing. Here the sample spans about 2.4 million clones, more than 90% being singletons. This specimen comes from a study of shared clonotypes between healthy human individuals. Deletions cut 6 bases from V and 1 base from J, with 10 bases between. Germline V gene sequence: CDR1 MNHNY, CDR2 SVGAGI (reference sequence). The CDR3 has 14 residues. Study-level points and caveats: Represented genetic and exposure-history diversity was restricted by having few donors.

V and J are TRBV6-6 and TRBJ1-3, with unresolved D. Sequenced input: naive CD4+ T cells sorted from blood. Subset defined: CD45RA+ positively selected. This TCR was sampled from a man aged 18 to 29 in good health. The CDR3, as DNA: TGTGCCAGCAGGACGGACGGTTCTGGAAACACCATATATTTT. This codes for CASRTDGSGNTIYF.